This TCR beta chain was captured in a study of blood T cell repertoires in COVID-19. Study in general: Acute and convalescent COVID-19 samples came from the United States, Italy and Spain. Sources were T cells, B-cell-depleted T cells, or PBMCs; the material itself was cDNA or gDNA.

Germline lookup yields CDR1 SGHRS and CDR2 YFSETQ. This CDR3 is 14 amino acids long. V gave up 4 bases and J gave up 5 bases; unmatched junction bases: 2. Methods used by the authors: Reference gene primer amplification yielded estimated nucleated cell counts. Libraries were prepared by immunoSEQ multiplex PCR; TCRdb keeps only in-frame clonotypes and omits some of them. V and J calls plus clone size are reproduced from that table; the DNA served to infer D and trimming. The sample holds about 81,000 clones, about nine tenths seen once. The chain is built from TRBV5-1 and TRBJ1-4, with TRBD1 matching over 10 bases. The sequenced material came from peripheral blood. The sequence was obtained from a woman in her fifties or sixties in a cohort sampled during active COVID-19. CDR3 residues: CASSLGQGNEKLFF. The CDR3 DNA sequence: TGCGCCAGCAGCCTGGGACAGGGGAATGAAAAACTGTTTTTT.